The subject of this entry is one T cell receptor (beta chain). This specimen belongs to a study of T cell repertoires in aging, cancer and after chemotherapy. The CDR3 contains 15 residues. Germline V gene lookup returns CDR1 SGHNT and CDR2 YENEEA. J gave up 6 bases and V 1 base, and 2 bases lay outside the gene matches. Rearranged V-D-J TRB sequences were amplified with a mixed TRB-A/B primer pool. TCRdb re-called the multiplex PCR reads through MiXCR, storing one row per CDR3 protein. There are about 9,700 distinct CDR3 sequences in the sample; roughly a third occur only once, and around 2.8% lies in the top ten. Amplification of TCR beta used genomic DNA extracted from peripheral blood.

The rearrangement links TRBV11-3 to TRBJ1-6, with 8 bases lining up with TRBD1. The sample comprised blood. This receptor was obtained from a human donor in good health. The CDR3 loop is CASSLAGQGNSPLHF. In DNA, the CDR3 is TGTGCCAGCAGCTTAGCCGGACAGGGTAATTCACCCCTCCACTTT.